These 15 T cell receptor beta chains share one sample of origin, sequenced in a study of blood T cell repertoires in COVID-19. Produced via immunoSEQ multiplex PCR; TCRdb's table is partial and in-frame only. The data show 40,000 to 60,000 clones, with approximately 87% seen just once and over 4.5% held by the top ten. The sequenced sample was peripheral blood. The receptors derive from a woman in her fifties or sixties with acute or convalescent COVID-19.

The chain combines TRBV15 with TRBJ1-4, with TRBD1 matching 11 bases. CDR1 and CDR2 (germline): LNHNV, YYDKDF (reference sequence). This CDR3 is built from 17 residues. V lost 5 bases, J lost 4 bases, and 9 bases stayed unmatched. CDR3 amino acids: CATSDRDRGWSNEKLFF. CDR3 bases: TGTGCCACCAGCGATCGGGACAGGGGGTGGAGTAATGAAAAACTGTTTTTT.

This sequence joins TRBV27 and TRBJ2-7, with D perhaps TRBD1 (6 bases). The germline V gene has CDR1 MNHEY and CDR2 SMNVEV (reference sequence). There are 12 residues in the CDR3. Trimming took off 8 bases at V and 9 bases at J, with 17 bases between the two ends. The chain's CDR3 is CASHSTGSGQYF. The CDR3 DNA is TGTGCCAGCCATTCAACAGGGTCAGGGCAGTACTTC.

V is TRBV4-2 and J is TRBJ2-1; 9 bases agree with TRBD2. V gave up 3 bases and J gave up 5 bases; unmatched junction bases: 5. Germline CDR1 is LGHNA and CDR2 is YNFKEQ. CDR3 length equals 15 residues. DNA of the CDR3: TGTGCCAGCAGCCAGCTAGCGGGGCGGCACAATGAGCAGTTCTTC. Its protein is CASSQLAGRHNEQFF.

The CDR3 protein is CASSAPGLYEQYF. The DNA of the CDR3 is TGTGCCAGCAGTGCTCCAGGGCTCTACGAGCAGTACTTC. The chain carries TRBV25-1 and TRBJ2-7; perhaps TRBD1 as D (5 bases). Germline V gives CDR1 MGHDK, CDR2 SYGVNS. V was pared by 4 bases and J by 3 bases, with 10 bases between. The CDR3 spans 13 residues.

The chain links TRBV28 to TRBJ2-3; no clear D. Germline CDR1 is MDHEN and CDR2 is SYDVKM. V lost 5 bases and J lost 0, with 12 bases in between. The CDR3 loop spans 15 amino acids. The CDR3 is CASSPKLASTDTQYF. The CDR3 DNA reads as TGTGCCAGCAGTCCGAAGTTAGCTAGCACAGATACGCAGTATTTT.

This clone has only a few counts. The CDR3 loop reads CASEARGRNTQYF. The CDR3 DNA sequence: TGTGCCTCCGAGGCTAGAGGGAGGAATACGCAGTATTTT. The V gene is TRBV6-5, the J gene TRBJ2-3, with D perhaps matching TRBD2 (6 bases). V shed 11 bases and J shed 7 bases, with 19 bases lying between them. The CDR3 runs to 13 residues. From germline, CDR1 is MNHEY and CDR2 SVGAGI.

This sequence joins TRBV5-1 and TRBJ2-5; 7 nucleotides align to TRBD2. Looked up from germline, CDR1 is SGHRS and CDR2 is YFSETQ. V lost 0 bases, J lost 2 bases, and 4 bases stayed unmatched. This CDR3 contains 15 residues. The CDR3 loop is CASSLEGLIQETQYF. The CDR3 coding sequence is TGCGCCAGCAGCTTGGAGGGACTAATACAAGAGACCCAGTACTTC.

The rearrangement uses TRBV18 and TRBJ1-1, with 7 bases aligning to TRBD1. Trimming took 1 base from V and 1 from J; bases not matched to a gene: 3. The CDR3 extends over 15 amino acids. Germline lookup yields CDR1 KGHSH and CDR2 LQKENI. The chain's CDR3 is CASSPLGQPNTEAFF. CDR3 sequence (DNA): TGTGCCAGCTCACCACTGGGACAGCCGAACACTGAAGCTTTCTTT.

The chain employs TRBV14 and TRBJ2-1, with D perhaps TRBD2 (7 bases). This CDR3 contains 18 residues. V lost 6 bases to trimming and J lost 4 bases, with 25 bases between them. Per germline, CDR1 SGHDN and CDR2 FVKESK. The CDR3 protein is CASSRRWGGGQTYNEQFF. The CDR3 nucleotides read TGTGCCAGCAGTCGGAGGTGGGGCGGGGGACAAACTTACAATGAGCAGTTCTTC.

CDR3 loop: CASSNSGGLTDTQYF. CDR3 nucleotides: TGCGCCAGCAGTAATAGCGGGGGTCTCACAGATACGCAGTATTTT. V usage is TRBV5-1 and J usage is TRBJ2-3; 9 nucleotides align to TRBD2. V trimming: 5 bases; J trimming: 2 bases; junction bases outside the gene matches: 6. The length of the CDR3 is 15 residues. Germline V gene sequence: CDR1 SGHRS, CDR2 YFSETQ.

In DNA, the CDR3 is TGTGCCAGCAGCCCCAGCGTAGGCGGGGTCGGATACAATGAGCAGTTCTTC. It codes for CASSPSVGGVGYNEQFF. The rearrangement joins TRBV5-4 to TRBJ2-1, with D possibly TRBD2 on 6 matching bases. Trimming removed 4 bases at V and 4 bases at J, with 21 bases between. Germline CDR1 reads SGHNT; CDR2 reads YYREEE (reference sequence). The CDR3 contains 17 residues.

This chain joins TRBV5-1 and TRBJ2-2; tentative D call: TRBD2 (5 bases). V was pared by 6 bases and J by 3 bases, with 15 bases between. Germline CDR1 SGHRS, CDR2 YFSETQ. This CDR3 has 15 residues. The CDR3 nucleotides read TGCGCCAGCACCCGGGTAGCGCGGGACACCGGGGAGCTGTTTTTT. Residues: CASTRVARDTGELFF.

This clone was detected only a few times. The DNA of the CDR3 is TGTGCCAGCAGCTTAGTTACAGGGTGGGACACAGATACGCAGTATTTT. Its protein product is CASSLVTGWDTDTQYF. V is TRBV7-8 and J is TRBJ2-3; D perhaps matches TRBD1 (6 bases). Germline CDR1 is SGHVS and CDR2 is FQNEAQ. Trimming cost V 1 base and J 2 bases, with 13 bases left between them. This CDR3 comprises 16 residues.

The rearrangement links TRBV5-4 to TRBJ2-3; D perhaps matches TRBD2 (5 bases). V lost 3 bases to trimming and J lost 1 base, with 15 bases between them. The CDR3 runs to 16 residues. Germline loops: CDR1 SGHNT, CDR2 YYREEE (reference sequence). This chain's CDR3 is CASSSPGLFGTDTQYF. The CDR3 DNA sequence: TGTGCCAGCAGCTCCCCAGGACTCTTTGGCACAGATACGCAGTATTTT.

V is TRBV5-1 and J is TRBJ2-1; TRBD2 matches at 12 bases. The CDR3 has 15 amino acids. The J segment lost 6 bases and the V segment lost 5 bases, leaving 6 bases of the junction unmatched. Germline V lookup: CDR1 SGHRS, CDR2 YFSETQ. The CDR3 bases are TGCGCCAGCAGATACGGGACTAGCGGGCTCAATGAGCAGTTCTTC. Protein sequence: CASRYGTSGLNEQFF.